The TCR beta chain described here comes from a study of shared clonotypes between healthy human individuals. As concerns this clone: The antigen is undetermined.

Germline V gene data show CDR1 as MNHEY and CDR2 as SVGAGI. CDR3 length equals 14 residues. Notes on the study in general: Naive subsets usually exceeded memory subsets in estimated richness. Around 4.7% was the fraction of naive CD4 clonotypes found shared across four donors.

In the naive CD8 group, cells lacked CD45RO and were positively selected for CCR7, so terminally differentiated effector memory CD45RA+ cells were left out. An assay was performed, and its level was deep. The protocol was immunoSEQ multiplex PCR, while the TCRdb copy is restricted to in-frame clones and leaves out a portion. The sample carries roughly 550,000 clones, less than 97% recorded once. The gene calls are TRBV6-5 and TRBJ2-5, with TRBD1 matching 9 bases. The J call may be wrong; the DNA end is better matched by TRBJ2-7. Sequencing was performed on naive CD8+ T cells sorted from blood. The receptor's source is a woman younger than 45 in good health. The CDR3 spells CASSYSRQGDEQYF. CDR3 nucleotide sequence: TGTGCCAGCAGTTACTCGAGACAGGGGGACGAGCAGTACTTC.